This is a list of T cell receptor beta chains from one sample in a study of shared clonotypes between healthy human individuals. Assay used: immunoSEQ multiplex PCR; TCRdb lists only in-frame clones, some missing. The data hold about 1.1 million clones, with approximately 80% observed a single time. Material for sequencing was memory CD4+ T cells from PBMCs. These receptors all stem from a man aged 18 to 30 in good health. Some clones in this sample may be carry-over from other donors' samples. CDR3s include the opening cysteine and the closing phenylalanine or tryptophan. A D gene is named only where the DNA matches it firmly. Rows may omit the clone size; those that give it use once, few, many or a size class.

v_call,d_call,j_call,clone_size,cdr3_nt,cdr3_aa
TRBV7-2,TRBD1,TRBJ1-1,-,TGTGCCAGCAGCCGAACCGGGACAGCGAACACTGAAGCTTTCTTT,CASSRTGTANTEAFF
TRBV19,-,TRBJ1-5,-,TGTGCCAGTAGTATAAACATAGGGGCAAACGGGGGTCAGCCCCAGCATTTT,CASSINIGANGGQPQHF
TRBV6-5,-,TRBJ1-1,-,TGTGCCAGCTCCCCGTACACGAACACTGAAGCTTTCTTT,CASSPYTNTEAFF
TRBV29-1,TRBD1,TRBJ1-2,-,TGCAGCGTTGAGAGACAGGGTACCTATGGCTACACCTTC,CSVERQGTYGYTF
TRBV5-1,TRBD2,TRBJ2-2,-,TGCGCCAGCAGCCCCCCCCTAGCGGGAGACACCGGGGAGCTGTTTTTT,CASSPPLAGDTGELFF
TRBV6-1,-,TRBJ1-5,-,TGTGCCAGCAGTGATCAAGGGTATAGCAATCAGCCCCAGCATTTT,CASSDQGYSNQPQHF
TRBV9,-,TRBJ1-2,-,TGTGCCAGCAGCGTAGATGCGACATTCGGTGGCTACACCTTC,CASSVDATFGGYTF
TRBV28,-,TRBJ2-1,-,TGTGCCAGCAGTTTACTTTTTCGGGCAAGAAATGAGCAGTTCTTC,CASSLLFRARNEQFF
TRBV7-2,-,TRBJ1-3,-,TGTGCCAGCAGCTTAGCGATTTACACCTCTGGAAACACCATATATTTT,CASSLAIYTSGNTIYF
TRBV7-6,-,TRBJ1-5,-,TGTGCCAGCAGCTCACTTATGCGTGGGCAGCCCCAGCATTTT,CASSSLMRGQPQHF
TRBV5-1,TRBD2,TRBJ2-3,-,TGCGCCAGCAGCCGGAACCTAGCGGGGGACCCGCAGTATTTT,CASSRNLAGDPQYF
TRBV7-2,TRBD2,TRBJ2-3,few,TGTGCCAGCAGCTTAAAACTAGCGCAAAACGCAGATACGCAGTATTTT,CASSLKLAQNADTQYF
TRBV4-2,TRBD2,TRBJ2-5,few,TGTGCCAGCAGCCCGGGACTAGCGGGGGAGACCCAGTACTTC,CASSPGLAGETQYF
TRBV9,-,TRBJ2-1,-,TGTGCCAGCAGCGTAGACCCGGCAGCCGAGCAGTTCTTC,CASSVDPAAEQFF
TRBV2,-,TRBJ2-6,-,TGTGCCAGCAGTATACAGGGATTTGGGGCCAACGTCCTGACTTTC,CASSIQGFGANVLTF
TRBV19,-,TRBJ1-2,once,TGTGCCAGTAGTGTCGGACAGTATGGCTACACCTTC,CASSVGQYGYTF
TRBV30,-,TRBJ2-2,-,TGTGCCTGGAGTGTACTTGAGTTCGGGGAGCTGTTTTTT,CAWSVLEFGELFF
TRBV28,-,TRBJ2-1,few,TGTGCCAGCAGTTCGGTCGGGAGATTCGGCGGGTCCTACAATGAGCAGTTCTTC,CASSSVGRFGGSYNEQFF
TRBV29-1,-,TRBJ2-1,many,TGCAGCGTTGAAGAGACCGGGAGTCCATATGAGCAGTTCTTC,CSVEETGSPYEQFF
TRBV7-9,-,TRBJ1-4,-,TGTGCCAGCAGCTTACAGGGAGGGTTTGAAAAACTGTTTTTT,CASSLQGGFEKLFF
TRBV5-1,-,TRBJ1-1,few,TGCGCCAGCAGCTTGGCCATGGGGGGCTGGACTGAAGCTTTCTTT,CASSLAMGGWTEAFF
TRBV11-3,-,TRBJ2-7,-,TGTGCCAGCAGCTTATCCGGGACTGGGCTCTACGAGCAGTACTTC,CASSLSGTGLYEQYF
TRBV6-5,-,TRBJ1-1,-,TGTGCCAGCAGTTACTCGTGGGTCACTGAAGCTTTCTTT,CASSYSWVTEAFF
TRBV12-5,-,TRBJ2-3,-,TGTGCTAGTGGTCTAGGGGGGGACACAGATACGCAGTATTTT,CASGLGGDTDTQYF
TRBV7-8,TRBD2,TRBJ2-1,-,TGTGCCAGCAGCATCCGGGAGGGCGGGGATGAGCAGTTCTTC,CASSIREGGDEQFF
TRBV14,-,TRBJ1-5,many,TGTGCCAGCAGCCAAGCAGGGGATCAGCCCCAGCATTTT,CASSQAGDQPQHF
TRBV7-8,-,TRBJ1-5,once,TGTGCCAGCAGCCCCTCCTCATTAGATCAGCCCCAGCATTTT,CASSPSSLDQPQHF
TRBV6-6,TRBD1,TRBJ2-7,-,TGTGCCAGCAGCCCCGGAACCGGGACAGCCTACGAGCAGTACTTC,CASSPGTGTAYEQYF
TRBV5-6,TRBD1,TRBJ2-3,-,TGTGCCAGCAGCTTGGTGGGACAGGGCATCGGCACAGATACGCAGTATTTT,CASSLVGQGIGTDTQYF
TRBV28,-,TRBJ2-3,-,TGTGCCAGCAGTTCCCCAGTTGGTAGCGCAGATACGCAGTATTTT,CASSSPVGSADTQYF
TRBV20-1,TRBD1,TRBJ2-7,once,TGCAGTGCTTATACAGGGGGGGAGCAGTACTTC,CSAYTGGEQYF
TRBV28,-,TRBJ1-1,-,TGTGCCACCCTTACCCAGGGGCCGCACACTGAAGCTTTCTTT,CATLTQGPHTEAFF
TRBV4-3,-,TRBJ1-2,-,TGCGCCAGCAGCAGGGAAGGGCTCTATGGCTACACCTTC,CASSREGLYGYTF
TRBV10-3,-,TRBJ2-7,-,TGTGCCATCAGTGCTGGAAACTCCTACGAGCAGTACTTC,CAISAGNSYEQYF
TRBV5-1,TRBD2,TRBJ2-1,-,TGCGCCAGCAGCTTCACAGCGGGAGGGGACAATGAGCAGTTCTTC,CASSFTAGGDNEQFF
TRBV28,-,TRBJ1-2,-,TGTGCCAGCAGTTTACACGGGAACTATGGCTACACCTTC,CASSLHGNYGYTF
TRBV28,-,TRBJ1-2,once,TGTGCCAGCACCCCTGGTCCGGGAGGGGGCTATGGCTACACCTTC,CASTPGPGGGYGYTF
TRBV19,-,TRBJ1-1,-,TGTGCCAGTAGTATAGTAACACATACTACCTATGGAGCTTTCTTT,CASSIVTHTTYGAFF
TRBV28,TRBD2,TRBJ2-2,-,TGTGCCAGCAGTGTAGATAGCGGGAGAACCGGGGAGCTGTTTTTT,CASSVDSGRTGELFF
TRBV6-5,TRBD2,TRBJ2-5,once,TGTGCCAGCAGTTCCAGCGGGAGAGGGGGGACCCAGTACTTC,CASSSSGRGGTQYF
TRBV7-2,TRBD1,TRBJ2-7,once,TGTGCCAGCACCCAGACAGGGGCCTACGAGCAGTACTTC,CASTQTGAYEQYF
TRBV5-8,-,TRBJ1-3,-,TGTGCCAGCAGCTCTCAGGGCGGGCTCTCTGGAAACACCATATATTTT,CASSSQGGLSGNTIYF
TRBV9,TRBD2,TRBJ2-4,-,TGTGCCAGCAGCGCCACTAGCGCTAGTAACATTCAGTACTTC,CASSATSASNIQYF
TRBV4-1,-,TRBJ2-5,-,TGCGCCAGCAGCCAAGATCCGGGGGTGGAGACCCAGTACTTC,CASSQDPGVETQYF
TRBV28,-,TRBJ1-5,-,TGTGCCTCAATCCCCTCGGTTGGGGATTATAGCAATCAGCCCCAGCATTTT,CASIPSVGDYSNQPQHF
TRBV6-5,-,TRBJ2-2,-,TGTGCCAGCAGATATACAGCGAACACCGGGGAGCTGTTTTTT,CASRYTANTGELFF
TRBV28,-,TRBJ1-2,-,TGTGCCAGCAGTTTATCCCCCCAGGCAGCTAACTATGGCTACACCTTC,CASSLSPQAANYGYTF
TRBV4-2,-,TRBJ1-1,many,TGTGCCAGCAGCCAAGCGGGGATGAACACTGAAGCTTTCTTT,CASSQAGMNTEAFF
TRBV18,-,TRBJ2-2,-,TGTGCCAGCTCACCACGGGTAGACACCGGGGAGCTGTTTTTT,CASSPRVDTGELFF
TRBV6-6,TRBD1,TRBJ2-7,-,TGTGCCAGCAGAAGGGACAGGGAAATTTTCTACGAGCAGTACTTC,CASRRDREIFYEQYF